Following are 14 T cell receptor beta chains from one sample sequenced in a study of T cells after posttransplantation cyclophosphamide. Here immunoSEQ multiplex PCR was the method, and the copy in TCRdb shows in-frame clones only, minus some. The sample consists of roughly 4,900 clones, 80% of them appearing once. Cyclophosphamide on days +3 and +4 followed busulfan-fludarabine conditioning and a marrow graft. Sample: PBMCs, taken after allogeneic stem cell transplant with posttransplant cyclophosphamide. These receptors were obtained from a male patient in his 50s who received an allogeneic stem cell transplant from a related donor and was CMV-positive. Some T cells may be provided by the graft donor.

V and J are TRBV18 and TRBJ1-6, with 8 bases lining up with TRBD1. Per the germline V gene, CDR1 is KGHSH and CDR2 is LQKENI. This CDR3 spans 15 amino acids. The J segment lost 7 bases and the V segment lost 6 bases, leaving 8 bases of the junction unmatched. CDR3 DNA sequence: TGTGCCAGCTCTCGGACAGGGATAGGCAATTCACCCCTCCACTTT. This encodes CASSRTGIGNSPLHF.

The CDR3 here is CASSLSWPDTQYF. For the CDR3, the DNA is TGTGCCAGCAGCTTAAGTTGGCCAGATACGCAGTATTTT. The chain links TRBV13 to TRBJ2-3, with unresolved D. V was trimmed by 2 bases and J by 4 bases, leaving 7 bases between them. Germline CDR1 PRHDT, CDR2 FYEKMQ (reference sequence). The CDR3 is 13 residues long.

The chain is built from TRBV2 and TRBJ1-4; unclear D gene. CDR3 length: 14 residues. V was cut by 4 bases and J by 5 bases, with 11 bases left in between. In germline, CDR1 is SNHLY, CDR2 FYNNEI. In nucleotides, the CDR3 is TGTGCCAGCAGTGTCGCAGGATACAATGAAAAACTGTTTTTT. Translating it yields CASSVAGYNEKLFF.

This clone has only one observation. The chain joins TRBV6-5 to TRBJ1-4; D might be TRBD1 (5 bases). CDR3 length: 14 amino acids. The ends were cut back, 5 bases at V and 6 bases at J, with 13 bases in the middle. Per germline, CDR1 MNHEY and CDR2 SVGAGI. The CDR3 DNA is TGTGCCAGCAGTGGGGTGGGGCCGGATGAAAAACTGTTTTTT. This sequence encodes CASSGVGPDEKLFF.

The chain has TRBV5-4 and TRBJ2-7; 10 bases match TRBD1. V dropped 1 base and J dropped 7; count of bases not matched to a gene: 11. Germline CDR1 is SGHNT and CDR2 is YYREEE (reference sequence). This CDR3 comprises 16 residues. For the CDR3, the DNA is TGTGCCAGCAGCTTGCGGTCCCGACAGGGGGCGAGTGAGCAGTACTTC. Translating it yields CASSLRSRQGASEQYF.

Here the CDR3 DNA reads TGTGCCTGGGGCCGACAGGGGATTGGTGAGCAGTTCTTC. Protein: CAWGRQGIGEQFF. The chain employs TRBV30 and TRBJ2-1; TRBD1 agrees at 8 bases. V shed 5 bases, J shed 9 bases, and the junction held 9 bases outside the gene matches. The CDR3 is 13 amino acids. From germline, CDR1 is GTSNPN and CDR2 SVGIG (reference sequence).

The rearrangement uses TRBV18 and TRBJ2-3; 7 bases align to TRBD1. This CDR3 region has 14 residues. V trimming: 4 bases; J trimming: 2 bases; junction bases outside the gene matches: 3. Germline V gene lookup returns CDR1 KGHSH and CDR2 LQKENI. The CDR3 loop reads CASSRDRVTDTQYF. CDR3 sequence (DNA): TGTGCCAGCTCACGGGACAGAGTCACAGATACGCAGTATTTT.

CDR3 in amino acids: CASSQDSQGFQETQYF. As DNA, the CDR3 is TGTGCCAGCAGCCAGGACTCACAAGGGTTCCAAGAGACCCAGTACTTC. The rearrangement joins TRBV7-8 to TRBJ2-5; TRBD2 might be the D (5 bases). Germline CDR1 is SGHVS and CDR2 is FQNEAQ. Trimming pared 5 bases from V and 1 base from J, leaving 17 bases between. There are 16 residues in the CDR3.

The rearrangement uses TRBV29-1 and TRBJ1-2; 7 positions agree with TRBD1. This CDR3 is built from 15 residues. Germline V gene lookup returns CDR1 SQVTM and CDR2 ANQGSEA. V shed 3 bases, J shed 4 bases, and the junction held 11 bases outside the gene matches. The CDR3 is CSVDRGQDVSYGYTF. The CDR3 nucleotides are TGCAGCGTTGATAGAGGACAGGATGTTAGCTATGGCTACACCTTC.

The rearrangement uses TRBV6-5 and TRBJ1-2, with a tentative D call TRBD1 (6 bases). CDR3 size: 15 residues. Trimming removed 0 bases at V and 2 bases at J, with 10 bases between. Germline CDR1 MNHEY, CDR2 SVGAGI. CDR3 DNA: TGTGCCAGCAGTTACTCGAGAGGACAGAACTATGGCTACACCTTC. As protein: CASSYSRGQNYGYTF.

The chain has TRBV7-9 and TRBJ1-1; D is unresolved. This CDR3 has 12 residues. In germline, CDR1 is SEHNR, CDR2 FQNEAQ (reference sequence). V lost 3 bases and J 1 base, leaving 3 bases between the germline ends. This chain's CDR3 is CASSFSNTEAFF. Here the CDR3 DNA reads TGTGCCAGCAGCTTCTCGAACACTGAAGCTTTCTTT.

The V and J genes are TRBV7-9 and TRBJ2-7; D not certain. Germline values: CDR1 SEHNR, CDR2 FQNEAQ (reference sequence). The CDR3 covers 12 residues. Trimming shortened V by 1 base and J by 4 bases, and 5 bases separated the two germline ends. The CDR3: CASSLVVYEQYF. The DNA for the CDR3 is TGTGCCAGCAGCTTAGTCGTGTACGAGCAGTACTTC.

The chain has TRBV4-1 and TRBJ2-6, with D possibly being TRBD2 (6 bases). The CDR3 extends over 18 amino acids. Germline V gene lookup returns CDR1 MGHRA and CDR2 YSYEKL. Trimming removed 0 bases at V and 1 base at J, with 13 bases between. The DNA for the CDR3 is TGCGCCAGCAGCCAAGATCGGTTCGGAGGGTCTGGGGCCAACGTCCTGACTTTC. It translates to CASSQDRFGGSGANVLTF.

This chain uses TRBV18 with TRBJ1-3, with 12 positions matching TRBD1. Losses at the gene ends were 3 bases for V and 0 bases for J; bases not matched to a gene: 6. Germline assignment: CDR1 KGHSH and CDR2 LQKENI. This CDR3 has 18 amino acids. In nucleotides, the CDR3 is TGTGCCAGCTCACCGGGACAGGGGGCATACGCCTCTGGAAACACCATATATTTT. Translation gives CASSPGQGAYASGNTIYF.